These T cell receptor beta chains were read from a single sample in a study of long-term antiretroviral therapy in people with HIV. The repertoire was sequenced with immunoSEQ multiplex PCR; TCRdb's copy has only in-frame clones and lacks some. The repertoire holds around 16,000 clones, with just under 80% as singletons. Sample: unsorted PBMCs, taken less than 3.3 years after starting antiretroviral therapy. These TCRs come from a woman between 40 and 55 years old with HIV. CDR3s include the opening cysteine and the closing phenylalanine or tryptophan. D genes are given only for firm matches. Some rows have no size entry. The others give once, few or many, or a class for an expanded clone.

>TRBJ2-7|NA|TRBV6-5|NA
TGTGCCAGCAGTGAACAGGAGTCGAGCTACGAGCAGTACTTC
CASSEQESSYEQYF
>TRBJ1-4|NA|TRBV9|few
TGTGCCAGCAGCGTAGGAACAGAAGCTAATGAAAAACTGTTTTTT
CASSVGTEANEKLFF
>TRBJ1-1|NA|TRBV7-9|NA
TGTGCCAGCAGCTATGAGACAGAGAAAGCTTTCTTT
CASSYETEKAFF
>TRBJ2-2|TRBD1|TRBV7-9|NA
TGTGCCAGCATGGGGACAGACAGCAAAACCGGGGAGCTGTTTTTT
CASMGTDSKTGELFF
>TRBJ2-1|NA|TRBV7-7|few
TGTGCCAGCAGCTTAGAGAATAGTCCAGAGCAGTTCTTC
CASSLENSPEQFF
>TRBJ1-2|TRBD1|TRBV7-2|NA
TGTGCCAGCAGCTTAATACAGGGGGCTTTGGGCAGTGGCTACACCTTC
CASSLIQGALGSGYTF
>TRBJ2-7|NA|TRBV11-2|NA
TGTGCCAGCAGCCTCAGATTCGGACAGATCTCCTACGAGCAGTACTTC
CASSLRFGQISYEQYF
>TRBJ1-5|TRBD1|TRBV6-1|NA
TGTGCCAGCAGTTCTCAGGGGGCGAATCAGCCCCAGCATTTT
CASSSQGANQPQHF
>TRBJ2-5|TRBD2|TRBV15|few
TGTGCCACCAGCATACTAGCGGGGGGGAGAGAGACCCAGTACTTC
CATSILAGGRETQYF
>TRBJ2-3|NA|TRBV5-6|medium-sized
TGTGCCAGCAGCTCGGGCGGTAGAGGGCGCGACATGAGGACAGATACGCAGTATTTT
CASSSGGRGRDMRTDTQYF
>TRBJ1-4|TRBD1|TRBV18|NA
TGTGCCAGCTCACAGACAGGGGCCTCTAATGAAAAACTGTTTTTT
CASSQTGASNEKLFF
>TRBJ1-1|NA|TRBV7-8|NA
TGTGCCAGCAGCGTTCAAACAGCGAACACTGAAGCTTTCTTT
CASSVQTANTEAFF
>TRBJ2-3|NA|TRBV7-9|few
TGTGCCAGCAGCTTAGCGGGGGGGCCAACAGATACGCAGTATTTT
CASSLAGGPTDTQYF
>TRBJ1-4|NA|TRBV25-1|NA
TGTGCCAGCAGTCGCGGGATTGGGGAAAAACTGTTTTTT
CASSRGIGEKLFF
>TRBJ1-5|NA|TRBV10-3|NA
TGTGCCATCAGGGACGGACAGCTCAATCAGCCCCAGCATTTT
CAIRDGQLNQPQHF
>TRBJ2-1|NA|TRBV7-9|NA
TGTGCCAGCAGCTTAACTCGTAGTTACGAGCAGTTCTTC
CASSLTRSYEQFF
>TRBJ1-5|NA|TRBV30|NA
TGTGCCTGGAGTCAGACTTATCGCAATCAGCCCCAGCATTTT
CAWSQTYRNQPQHF
>TRBJ2-1|TRBD2|TRBV13|NA
TGTGCCAGCAGCCCGCCCGGGACTAGCGGTGCTAATGAGCAGTTCTTC
CASSPPGTSGANEQFF
>TRBJ2-7|NA|TRBV18|NA
TGTGCCAGCTCACCACCGAGCCAGGTCCTTGGAGAGCAGTACTTC
CASSPPSQVLGEQYF
>TRBJ2-5|NA|TRBV5-4|NA
TGTGCCAGCAGTTTGGAGGCTTTCCAAGAGACCCAGTACTTC
CASSLEAFQETQYF
>TRBJ1-5|NA|TRBV30|few
TGTGCCTGGGCCCCGAGGGCGGCTCAGCCCCAGCATTTT
CAWAPRAAQPQHF
>TRBJ1-2|NA|TRBV30|NA
TGTGCCTGGAGCGAAGGGAGAAGCTACACCTTC
CAWSEGRSYTF
>TRBJ1-2|NA|TRBV29-1|NA
TGCAGCGTTGATTGGGGACTCAACTATGGCTACACCTTC
CSVDWGLNYGYTF
>TRBJ2-1|NA|TRBV29-1|NA
TGCAGCGTTGTTCCAGGCAGAGCCGATGAGCAGTTCTTC
CSVVPGRADEQFF
>TRBJ1-1|NA|TRBV27|NA
TGTGCCAGCAGTTTAGGGACCCCGACTGAAGCTTTCTTT
CASSLGTPTEAFF
>TRBJ1-1|NA|TRBV30|NA
TGTGCCTGGATCGGACAGCGCATTTCATCGAACACTGAAGCTTTCTTT
CAWIGQRISSNTEAFF
>TRBJ2-3|NA|TRBV5-1|NA
TGCGCCAGCAGGCGAGCGGGCAGCACAGATACGCAGTATTTT
CASRRAGSTDTQYF
>TRBJ2-3|TRBD1|TRBV5-6|NA
TGTGCCAGCAGCATTAGGACAGGCACTAGCACAGATACGCAGTATTTT
CASSIRTGTSTDTQYF
>TRBJ1-4|TRBD1|TRBV6-1|NA
TGTGCCAGCACCTCAATTAGGACAGGGGATGAAAAACTGTTTTTT
CASTSIRTGDEKLFF
>TRBJ1-6|NA|TRBV5-1|NA
TGCGCCAGCAGCTTGGGGGGGTCCGGAAATTCACCCCTCCACTTT
CASSLGGSGNSPLHF
>TRBJ1-2|NA|TRBV19|NA
TGTGCCAGTAGTACAGCACAAAAGGACGGCTACACCTTC
CASSTAQKDGYTF
>TRBJ1-5|NA|TRBV30|NA
TGTGCCTGGAGTGTAGGGATCGTCGGTCAGCCCCAGCATTTT
CAWSVGIVGQPQHF
>TRBJ2-7|NA|TRBV7-2|NA
TGTGCCAGCAGCTTAGCGAGGGTCTACGAGCAGTACTTC
CASSLARVYEQYF
>TRBJ2-5|NA|TRBV10-2|NA
TGCGCCAGCAGTGAGTGGCGTGAAGAGACCCAGTACTTC
CASSEWREETQYF
>TRBJ1-2|NA|TRBV5-4|NA
TGTGCCAGCAGCAGGGACCTGGGGGGCTATGGCTACACCTTC
CASSRDLGGYGYTF
>TRBJ2-1|NA|TRBV29-1|few
TGCAGCGTTGAAGATCAGACACCAACCTCCTACAATGAGCAGTTCTTC
CSVEDQTPTSYNEQFF
>TRBJ1-5|NA|TRBV4-1|few
TGCGCCAGCAGCCAAGCCATGGGACAGCCCCAGCATTTT
CASSQAMGQPQHF
>TRBJ2-2|NA|TRBV30|NA
TGTGCCTGGAGTTTAGCAGGGTCGAGCGGGGAGCTGTTTTTT
CAWSLAGSSGELFF
>TRBJ2-4|TRBD1|TRBV5-6|NA
TGTGCCAGCAGCTTGTTTGCCAGGGGGCAAAACATTCAGTACTTC
CASSLFARGQNIQYF
>TRBJ1-2|TRBD1|TRBV10-3|few
TGTGCCATCAGTGAGACAGGGGCTTACTATGGCTACACCTTC
CAISETGAYYGYTF
>TRBJ1-1|NA|TRBV5-1|few
TGCGCCAGCAGCTTGGAAGGAGGGCAGAACACTGAAGCTTTCTTT
CASSLEGGQNTEAFF
>TRBJ1-2|NA|TRBV18|NA
TGTGCCAGCTCACCATCCTCCGGGCAATTGAGTGGCTACACCTTC
CASSPSSGQLSGYTF
>TRBJ1-2|NA|TRBV10-3|NA
TGTGCCATCAGTGTGGACACCTACTATGGCTACACCTTC
CAISVDTYYGYTF
>TRBJ1-2|NA|TRBV27|few
TGTGCCAGCAGTCCTAGTCCCGGGACTCATGGCTACACCTTC
CASSPSPGTHGYTF
>TRBJ1-1|NA|TRBV18|NA
TGTGCCAGCTCACCACAGGGGGGGCCGATGAACACTGAAGCTTTCTTT
CASSPQGGPMNTEAFF
>TRBJ1-2|TRBD1|TRBV7-2|NA
TGTGCCAGCAGCTCGACAGGGACAATAGGTGGCTACACCTTC
CASSSTGTIGGYTF